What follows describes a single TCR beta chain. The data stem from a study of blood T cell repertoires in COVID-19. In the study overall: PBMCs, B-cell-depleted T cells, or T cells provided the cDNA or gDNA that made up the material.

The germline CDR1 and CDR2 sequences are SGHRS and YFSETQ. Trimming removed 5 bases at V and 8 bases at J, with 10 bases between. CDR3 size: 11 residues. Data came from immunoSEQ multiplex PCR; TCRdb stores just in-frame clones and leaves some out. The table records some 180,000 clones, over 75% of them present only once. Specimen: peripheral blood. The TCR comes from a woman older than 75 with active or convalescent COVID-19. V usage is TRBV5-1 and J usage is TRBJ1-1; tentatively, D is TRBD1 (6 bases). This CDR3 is CASRIQGEAFF. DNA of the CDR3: TGCGCCAGCAGGATACAGGGAGAAGCTTTCTTT.